The clone carrying this TCR beta chain was observed a few times. As to treatment: oral pan-JAK inhibitor, 5-10 mg twice daily. Reverse transcription of extracted RNA yielded cDNA, which provided the sequencing template. Some clones are missing from TCRdb's copy, which holds only in-frame ones; the method was immunoSEQ multiplex PCR. The sample shows more than 100,000 clones, around 53% of them seen only once. The sample is drawn from a study of CD8+ T cells in alopecia areata. The V segment lost 4 bases and the J segment 9 bases; nucleotides outside the gene matches: 8. The CDR3 has 13 amino acids. The germline gives CDR1 SQVTM, CDR2 ANQGSEA.

This receptor was taken from a human donor with alopecia areata. The chain employs TRBV29-1 and TRBJ2-4, with 8 bases lining up with TRBD1. The specimen comprised CD4+ T cells sorted from blood, sampled at week 4, from a patient treated with tofacitinib. This CDR3 reads CSVGRQGATIQYF. CDR3 in DNA: TGCAGCGTTGGGCGGCAGGGGGCAACCATTCAGTACTTC.